Below, one T cell receptor (beta chain) is given with its context. This entry is derived from a study of blood T cell repertoires in COVID-19. With 4 bases clipped from V and 2 bases from J, the junction kept 4 bases outside the gene matches. The germline V gene has CDR1 PRHDT and CDR2 FYEKMQ (reference sequence). The CDR3 is 14 residues long. Assay used: immunoSEQ multiplex PCR; TCRdb lists only in-frame clones, some missing. The data contain 23,000 or so clones, approximately 88% of them singletons. Specimen: peripheral blood. The sequence derives from a woman in her sixties or seventies with active COVID-19. This chain uses TRBV13 with TRBJ2-7; 8 bases map to TRBD1. CDR3 residues: CASSSQTGAYEQYF. In nucleotides, the CDR3 is TGTGCCAGCAGCTCCCAGACAGGGGCCTACGAGCAGTACTTC.